Included here is one T cell receptor beta chain sequence, with context. Using immunoSEQ multiplex PCR, the repertoire was profiled, and TCRdb retains in-frame clones only, with some absent. This sample has tens of thousands of clones; approximately 90% occur once, and the top ten carry around 1.5%. The sample belongs to a study of T cells after somatic rescue of genetic block. This CDR3 has 13 amino acids. From germline, CDR1 is SQVTM and CDR2 ANQGSEA. Trimming cost V 4 bases and J 0 bases, with 10 bases left between them. Sample: peripheral blood mononuclear cells (PBMCs). This chain joins TRBV29-1 and TRBJ2-7, with D tentatively TRBD2 (6 bases). The TCR was taken from a woman between 18 and 30 years old. The CDR3 loop reads CSVGSGSSYEQYF. In DNA form, the CDR3 reads TGCAGCGTTGGAAGCGGGTCCTCCTACGAGCAGTACTTC.